The 5 T cell receptor beta chains given below trace back to one sample, sequenced in a study of technical replicates of blood from four donors. Using immunoSEQ multiplex PCR, the repertoire was profiled, and TCRdb retains in-frame clones only, with some absent. The repertoire holds more than 70,000 clones, with 85% to 95% as singletons. The material sequenced was T cells isolated from PBMCs. Receptor source: a human donor in good health.

This clone was recorded once. The V and J genes are TRBV9 and TRBJ1-5; D is undetermined. Germline V gives CDR1 SGDLS, CDR2 YYNGEE. The CDR3 is made up of 14 amino acids. Trimming left V 5 bases short and J 1 base short, with 10 bases between. The CDR3 nucleotides read TGTGCCAGCAGTGAGGGTAGGAGCAATCAGCCCCAGCATTTT. Protein: CASSEGRSNQPQHF.

This rearrangement joins TRBV28 to TRBJ1-2, with D possibly being TRBD1 (6 bases). V gave up 3 bases and J gave up 4 bases, with 18 bases separating them. CDR3 length: 16 residues. Germline V gene data show CDR1 as MDHEN and CDR2 as SYDVKM. In DNA, the CDR3 is TGTGCCAGCAGTTTTTGGAACCAGGGGCAAGCCTATGGCTACACCTTC. Its protein is CASSFWNQGQAYGYTF.

The chain carries TRBV6-5 and TRBJ2-2; possibly TRBD2 for D (5 bases). This CDR3 is built from 16 residues. The V end lost 2 bases, the J end lost 6 bases, and 16 bases lay between the germline ends. CDR1 MNHEY and CDR2 SVGAGI come from the germline V gene. The CDR3 spells CASSYNRRGRAGELFF. In DNA, the CDR3 is TGTGCCAGCAGTTACAATAGGAGAGGGAGAGCCGGGGAGCTGTTTTTT.

The chain employs TRBV2 and TRBJ1-2, with a weak D call TRBD1 (6 bases). This CDR3 comprises 16 residues. Deletions cut 4 bases from V and 0 bases from J, with 15 bases between. Per germline, CDR1 SNHLY and CDR2 FYNNEI. The CDR3 protein is CASSAITGSANYGYTF. The CDR3 nucleotides read TGTGCCAGCAGTGCCATAACAGGGAGCGCTAACTATGGCTACACCTTC.

Regarding this clone: The identical CDR3 is also encoded by other nucleotide sequences in the sample. This rearrangement joins TRBV5-1 to TRBJ2-5, with 7 positions matching TRBD1. J gave up 1 base and V 0 bases, and 3 bases lay outside the gene matches. The CDR3 length is 15 residues. Germline V gene sequence: CDR1 SGHRS, CDR2 YFSETQ. The CDR3 DNA sequence: TGCGCCAGCAGCTTGGGGACAGGACCCCAAGAGACCCAGTACTTC. It specifies CASSLGTGPQETQYF.